Shown below are 9 T cell receptor beta chains from a single sample sequenced in a study of T cells in Graves' hyperthyroidism and ophthalmopathy. TCR beta CDR3 sequences were amplified from RNA transcripts. The primer set for the first-round RT-PCR of the TCR CDR3 was HTBI. TCRdb re-called the multiplex PCR reads through MiXCR, storing one row per CDR3 protein. The sample contains about 360,000 distinct CDR3 sequences, around 13% of which appear only once. The sequencing sample was made of blood. The receptor source for this set is a woman under 30 with Graves' hyperthyroidism.

This clonotype was recorded at least ten times. This chain joins TRBV5-1 and TRBJ2-1, with 10 bases fitting TRBD2. Germline trimming cut 3 bases from V and 4 bases from J; bases unmatched to any gene: 7. The CDR3 runs 16 residues. Germline lookup yields CDR1 SGHRS and CDR2 YFSETQ. CDR3: CASSWSSGSSYNEQFF. The CDR3 nucleotides read TGCGCCAGCAGCTGGTCTAGCGGGAGTTCTTACAATGAGCAGTTCTTC.

CDR3 amino acids: CASRLHGSGNTIYF. The DNA of the CDR3 is TGTGCCAGCAGACTACACGGCTCTGGAAACACCATATATTTT. V gene TRBV6-1 combines with J gene TRBJ1-3; D not resolved. CDR3 size: 14 residues. V lost 6 bases and J lost 0, with 9 bases in between. The germline V gene encodes CDR1 MNHNS and CDR2 SASEGT.

This clonotype was counted at least ten times. The chain has TRBV3-1 and TRBJ2-5; 9 bases line up with TRBD2. Germline CDR1 LGHDT, CDR2 YNNKEL (reference sequence). This CDR3 is built from 18 residues. J lost 2 bases, V lost 0 bases, and 10 bases had no gene match. The chain's CDR3 is CASSQDLIGLARQETQYF. CDR3 bases: TGTGCCAGCAGCCAAGACCTCATAGGACTAGCGCGTCAAGAGACCCAGTACTTC.

The V and J genes are TRBV6-1 and TRBJ2-5; TRBD1 agrees at 9 bases. The junction had 4 bases not matched to a gene; V was cut back by 5 bases and J by 3 bases. The length of the CDR3 is 14 residues. Germline V gene lookup returns CDR1 MNHNS and CDR2 SASEGT. The chain's CDR3 is CASSRDRVKETQYF. The CDR3 coding sequence is TGTGCCAGCAGTAGGGACAGGGTGAAAGAGACCCAGTACTTC.

This clonotype was picked up many times. V usage is TRBV6-2 or TRBV6-3 and J usage is TRBJ1-2; possibly TRBD1 for D (5 bases). Germline CDR1 MNHEY, CDR2 SVGEGT. Trimming removed 2 bases at V and 4 bases at J, with 11 bases between. The CDR3 has 14 amino acids. The CDR3 reads CASSYETEGYGYTF. CDR3 nucleotide sequence: TGTGCCAGCAGTTACGAGACAGAGGGCTATGGCTACACCTTC.

This clonotype has ten or more counts. The chain is built from TRBV28 and TRBJ2-1; D is tentatively TRBD1 or TRBD2 (5 bases each). The ends were cut back, 7 bases at V and 6 bases at J, with 19 bases in the middle. The CDR3 covers 15 residues. CDR1 and CDR2 (germline): MDHEN, SYDVKM. Written as DNA, the CDR3 is TGTGCCAGCACCGGGTCCGCCCGGGGACGCAATGAGCAGTTCTTC. This encodes CASTGSARGRNEQFF.

V is TRBV5-1 and J is TRBJ2-2; TRBD1 matches at 9 bases. CDR1 SGHRS and CDR2 YFSETQ come from the germline V gene. Unmatched junction bases numbered 9, after V lost 2 bases and J lost 7 bases. The CDR3 sequence is 16 residues long. CDR3 sequence reads: CASSFSQGAFDGELFF. In DNA, the CDR3 is TGCGCCAGCAGCTTTTCACAGGGGGCGTTTGACGGGGAGCTGTTTTTT.

Regarding this clonotype: A read error may explain this, as a much larger clone is one base away. The chain joins TRBV20-1 to TRBJ2-2; 11 bases are shared with TRBD2. CDR1 is DFQATT, CDR2 SNEGSKA, per germline (reference sequence). CDR3 size: 14 residues. The chain's CDR3 is CSARLAGGPGDLFF. CDR3 DNA: TGCAGTGCTAGACTAGCGGGGGGACCCGGGGATCTGTTTTTT.

This clonotype occurred many times. The rearrangement links TRBV11-2 to TRBJ1-1; D is unclear. Trimming cost V 6 bases and J 0 bases, with 8 bases left between them. Germline CDR1 SGHAT, CDR2 FQNNGV. The CDR3 has 13 amino acids. CDR3 coding DNA: TGTGCCAGCAGGGGATATATGAACACTGAAGCTTTCTTT. Translated: CASRGYMNTEAFF.